Sequencing of this TCR beta chain was carried out in a study of identical twins. Regarding the study as a whole: Invariant MAIT and iNKT cells may have partly biased zero-insertion analyses.

As to this clonotype: The antigen remains unidentified.

Germline CDR1 and CDR2: MNHNS and SASEGT. Trimming at V came to 3 bases and at J to 4 bases, leaving 7 bases not matched to a gene. The CDR3 is 16 residues long. Template switching (which added a universal primer site) was used, and cDNA carried unique molecular identifiers. TCRdb reprocessed the 5' RACE reads with MiXCR, giving one entry per CDR3 protein. Among 700,000 or so distinct CDR3 sequences, 8.5% to 9.5% were seen once, and the ten largest hold approximately 0.94%. The same specimen was also included in a second study, on yellow fever vaccine responses in identical twins. As that study records: Reportedly, the response of twins' T cells to the vaccine seemed partly convergent, partly personalized.

Sequencing was carried out using PBMCs. This TCR was sampled from a woman aged 18-30 years in good health. The V gene is TRBV6-1, the J gene TRBJ2-1; 9 bases match TRBD1. In nucleotides, the CDR3 is TGTGCCAGCAGTGACCCCGGACAGGGGCTTTACAATGAGCAGTTCTTC. Translated: CASSDPGQGLYNEQFF.